This TCR beta chain was observed in a study of blood T cell repertoires in COVID-19. Study summary: The United States, Italy and Spain supplied acute and convalescent COVID-19 samples.

The study drew participants aged about 18 to 95 years from about two dozen US areas. Cohort 3 recovered donors had two negative PCRs, clearance, or symptom resolution. The CDR3 consists of 15 residues. Trimming took 8 bases from V and 3 from J; bases not matched to a gene: 12. The V gene's germline CDR1 is MDHEN and CDR2 SYDVKM. The authors' processing: By means of reference gene primer amplification, nucleated cell counts were estimated. Clones were read by immunoSEQ multiplex PCR, and TCRdb kept only the in-frame ones, dropping some. D and trimming come from the DNA, and the V and J calls and clone size come from that table. The sample has roughly 190,000 clones, 70% to 90% seen once.

The TCR was taken from a young woman who had recovered from COVID-19. The sample was PBMCs or T cells enriched from blood (not recorded which). The genes are TRBV28 and TRBJ2-7, with 8 bases aligning to TRBD2. CDR3 loop: CASGLLAGPNYEQYF. The DNA of the CDR3 is TGTGCCAGCGGACTGCTAGCGGGTCCTAACTACGAGCAGTACTTC.